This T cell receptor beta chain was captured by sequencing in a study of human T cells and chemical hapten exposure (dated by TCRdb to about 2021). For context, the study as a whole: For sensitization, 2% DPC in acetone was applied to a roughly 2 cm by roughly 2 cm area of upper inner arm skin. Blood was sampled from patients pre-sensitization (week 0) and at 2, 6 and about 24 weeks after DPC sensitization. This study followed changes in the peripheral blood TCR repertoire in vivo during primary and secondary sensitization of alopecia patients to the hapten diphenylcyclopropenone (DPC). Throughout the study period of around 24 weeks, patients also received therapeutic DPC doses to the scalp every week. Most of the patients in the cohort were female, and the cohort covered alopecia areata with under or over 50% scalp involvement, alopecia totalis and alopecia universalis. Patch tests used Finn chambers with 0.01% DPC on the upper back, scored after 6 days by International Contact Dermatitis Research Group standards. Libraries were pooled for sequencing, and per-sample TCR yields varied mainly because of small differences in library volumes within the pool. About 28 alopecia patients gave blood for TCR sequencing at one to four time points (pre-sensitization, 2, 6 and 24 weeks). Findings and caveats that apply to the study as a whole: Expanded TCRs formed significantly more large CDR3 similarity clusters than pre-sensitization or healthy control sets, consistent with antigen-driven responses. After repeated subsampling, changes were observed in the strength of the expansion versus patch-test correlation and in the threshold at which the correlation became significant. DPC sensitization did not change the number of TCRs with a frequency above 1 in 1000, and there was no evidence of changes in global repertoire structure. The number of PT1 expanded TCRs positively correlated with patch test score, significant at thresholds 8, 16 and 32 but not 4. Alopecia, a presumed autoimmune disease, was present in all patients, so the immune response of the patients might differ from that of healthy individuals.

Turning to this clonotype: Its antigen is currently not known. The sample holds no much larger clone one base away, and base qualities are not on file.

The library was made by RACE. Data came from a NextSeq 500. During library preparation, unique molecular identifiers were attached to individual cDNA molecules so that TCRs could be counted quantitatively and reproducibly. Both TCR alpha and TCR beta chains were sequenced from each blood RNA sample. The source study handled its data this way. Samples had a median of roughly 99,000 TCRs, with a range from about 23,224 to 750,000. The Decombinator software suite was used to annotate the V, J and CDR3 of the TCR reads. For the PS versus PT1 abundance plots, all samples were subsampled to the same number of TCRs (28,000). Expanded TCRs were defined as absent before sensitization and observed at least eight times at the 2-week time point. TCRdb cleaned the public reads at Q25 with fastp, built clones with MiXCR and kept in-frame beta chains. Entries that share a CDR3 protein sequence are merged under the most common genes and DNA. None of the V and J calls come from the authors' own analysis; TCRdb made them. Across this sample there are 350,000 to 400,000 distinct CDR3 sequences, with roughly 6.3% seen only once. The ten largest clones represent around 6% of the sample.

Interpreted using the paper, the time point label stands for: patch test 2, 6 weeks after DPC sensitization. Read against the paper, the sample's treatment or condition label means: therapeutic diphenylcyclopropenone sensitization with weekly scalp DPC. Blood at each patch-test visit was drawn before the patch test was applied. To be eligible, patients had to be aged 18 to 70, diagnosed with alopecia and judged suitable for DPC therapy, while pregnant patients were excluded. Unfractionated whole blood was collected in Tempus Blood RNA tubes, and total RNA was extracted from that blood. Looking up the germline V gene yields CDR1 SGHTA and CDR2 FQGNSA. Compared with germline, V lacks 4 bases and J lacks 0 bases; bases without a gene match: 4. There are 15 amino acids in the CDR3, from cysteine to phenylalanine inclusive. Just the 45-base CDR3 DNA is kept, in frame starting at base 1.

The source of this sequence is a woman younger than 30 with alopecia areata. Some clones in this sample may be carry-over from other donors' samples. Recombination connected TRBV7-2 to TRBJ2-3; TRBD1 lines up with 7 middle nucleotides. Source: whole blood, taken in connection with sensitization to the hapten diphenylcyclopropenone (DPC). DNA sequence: TGTGCCAGCAGCTCTCAGGGGGTTAGCACAGATACGCAGTATTTT. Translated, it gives CASSSQGVSTDTQYF.